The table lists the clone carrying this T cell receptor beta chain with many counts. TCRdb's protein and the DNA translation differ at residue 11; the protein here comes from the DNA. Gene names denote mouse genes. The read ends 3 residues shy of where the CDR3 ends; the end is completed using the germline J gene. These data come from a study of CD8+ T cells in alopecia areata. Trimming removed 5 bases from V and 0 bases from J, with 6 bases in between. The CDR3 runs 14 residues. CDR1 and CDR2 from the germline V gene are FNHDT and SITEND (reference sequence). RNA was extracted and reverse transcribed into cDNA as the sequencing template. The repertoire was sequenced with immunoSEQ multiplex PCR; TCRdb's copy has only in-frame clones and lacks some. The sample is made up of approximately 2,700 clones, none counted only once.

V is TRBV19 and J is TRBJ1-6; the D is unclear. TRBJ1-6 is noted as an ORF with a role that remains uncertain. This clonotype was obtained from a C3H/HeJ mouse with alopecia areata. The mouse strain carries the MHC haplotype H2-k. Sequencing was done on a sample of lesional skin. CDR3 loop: CASRQHSYNSPLYF. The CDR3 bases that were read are TGTGCCAGCAGACAGCATTCCTATAATTCGCCC.